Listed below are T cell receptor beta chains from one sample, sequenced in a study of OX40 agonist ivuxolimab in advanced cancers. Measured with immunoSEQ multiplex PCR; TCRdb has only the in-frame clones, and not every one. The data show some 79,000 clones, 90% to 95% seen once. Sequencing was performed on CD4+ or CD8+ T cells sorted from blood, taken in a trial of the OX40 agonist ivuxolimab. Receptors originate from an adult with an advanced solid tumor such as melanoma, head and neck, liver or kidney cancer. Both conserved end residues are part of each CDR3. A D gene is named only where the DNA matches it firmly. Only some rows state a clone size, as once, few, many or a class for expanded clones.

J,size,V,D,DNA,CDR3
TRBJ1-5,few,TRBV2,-,TGTGCCAGTACCCTTACACTACAGCAGCCCCAGCATTTT,CASTLTLQQPQHF
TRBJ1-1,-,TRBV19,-,TGTGCCAGTAGGTTGAACACTGAAGCTTTCTTT,CASRLNTEAFF
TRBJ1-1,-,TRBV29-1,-,TGCAGCGTCCACCCCGGGGGGTCGACTGAAGCTTTCTTT,CSVHPGGSTEAFF
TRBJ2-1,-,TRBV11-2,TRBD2,TGTGCCAGCAGCCCCAAAGCGGGAGGCCTAAACAATGAGCAGTTCTTC,CASSPKAGGLNNEQFF
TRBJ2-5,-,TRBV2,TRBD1,TGTGCCGGGGGACAGGGTCTGACCCAGTACTTC,CAGGQGLTQYF
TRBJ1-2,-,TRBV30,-,TGTGCCTGGAGTGTAGTGGGAAGGGGTGGCTACACCTTC,CAWSVVGRGGYTF
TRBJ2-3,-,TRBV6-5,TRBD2,TGTGCCAGCAGTTACTCGTTGGTAGCGGGAGCAGATACGCAGTATTTT,CASSYSLVAGADTQYF
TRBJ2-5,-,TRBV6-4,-,TGTGCCAGCTGGGGGGAGACCCAGTACTTC,CASWGETQYF
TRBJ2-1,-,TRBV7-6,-,TGTGCCAGCAGCCTGGCCATAAACAATGAGCAGTTCTTC,CASSLAINNEQFF
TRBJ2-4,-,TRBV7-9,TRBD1,TGTGCCAGCAGCTTAGGTTGGACAGGGGAGATCGACATTCAGTACTTC,CASSLGWTGEIDIQYF
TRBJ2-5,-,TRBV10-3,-,TGTGCCATCAGTGAGTCGAGTTCAGCCAAAGAGACCCAGTACTTC,CAISESSSAKETQYF
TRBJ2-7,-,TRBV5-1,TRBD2,TGCGCCAGCAGCAACCGACTAGCGGGAGGTGGTGAGCAGTACTTC,CASSNRLAGGGEQYF
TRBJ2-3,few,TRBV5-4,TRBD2,TGTGCCAGCAGCCCTGGACTAGCGGGAGTTTCAGATACGCAGTATTTT,CASSPGLAGVSDTQYF
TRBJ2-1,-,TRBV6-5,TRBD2,TGTGCCAGCAGCCCTAGCGGGAGGGCCCCTTTCTTC,CASSPSGRAPFF
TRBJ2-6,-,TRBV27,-,TGTGCCAGCAGTTTCAGGGCCCTACCGGGCTCTGGGGCCAACGTCCTGACTTTC,CASSFRALPGSGANVLTF
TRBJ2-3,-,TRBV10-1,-,TGCGCCAGCAGTGAGATGCAGGGTGGGAGCACAGATACGCAGTATTTT,CASSEMQGGSTDTQYF
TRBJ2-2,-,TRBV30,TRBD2,TGTGCCTGGAGTCGAGCGGGAGGGAACACCGGGGAGCTGTTTTTT,CAWSRAGGNTGELFF
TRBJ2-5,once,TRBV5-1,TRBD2,TGCGCCAGCAGCTTGGAAGGGCGGGCTAGCGGATACAAGAGACCCCAGTACTTC,CASSLEGRASGYKRPQYF
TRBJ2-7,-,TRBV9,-,TGTGCCAGCAGCGTAGCTTCGGGCGGTACCTACGAGCAGTACTTC,CASSVASGGTYEQYF
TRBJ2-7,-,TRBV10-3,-,TGTGCCATCAGTGAGGAGAGTTCCTACGAGCAGTACTTC,CAISEESSYEQYF
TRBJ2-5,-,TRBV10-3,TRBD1,TGTGCCATCAGTGGGACAGGGGTCGAGACCCAGTACTTC,CAISGTGVETQYF
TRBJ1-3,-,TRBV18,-,TGTGCCAGCTCACCCCAGTATTCAAACACCATATATTTT,CASSPQYSNTIYF
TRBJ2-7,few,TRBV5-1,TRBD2,TGCGCCAGCAGCTTAAGCGGGAGTGATTACTCCTACGAGCAGTACTTC,CASSLSGSDYSYEQYF
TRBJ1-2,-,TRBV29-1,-,TGCAGCGTTGAAGGGGGGGGCTATGGCTACACCTTC,CSVEGGGYGYTF
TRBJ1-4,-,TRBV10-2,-,TGCGCCAGCAGTGAGTCTGGGACGGGTAATGAAAAACTGTTTTTT,CASSESGTGNEKLFF
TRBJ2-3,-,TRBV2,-,TGTGCCACCAGAAATAGCGGTGCTAGCACAGATACGCAGTATTTT,CATRNSGASTDTQYF
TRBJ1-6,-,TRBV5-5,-,TGTGCCAGCAGCGGGAACAGGGATAATTCACCCCTCCACTTT,CASSGNRDNSPLHF
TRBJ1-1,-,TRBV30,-,TGTGCCTGGAGTGTTGGGGGTTCCGGTGAAGCTTTCTTT,CAWSVGGSGEAFF
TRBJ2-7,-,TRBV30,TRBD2,TGTGCCTGGAGTCGTTTAGCGGGATTGTCCGAGCAGTACTTC,CAWSRLAGLSEQYF
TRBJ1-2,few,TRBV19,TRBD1,TGTGCCAGTAGGGGTGACAGGGGCTATGGCTACACCTTC,CASRGDRGYGYTF
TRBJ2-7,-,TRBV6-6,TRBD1,TGTGCCAGCAGTTACGAAGGGGGCCCCTACGAGCAGTACTTC,CASSYEGGPYEQYF
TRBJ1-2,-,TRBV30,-,TGTGCCTGGAGTTTCCTAGCGTATGGCTACACCTTC,CAWSFLAYGYTF
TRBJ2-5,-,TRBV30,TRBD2,TGTGCCTGGACCCCTTTAGCGGGAGCGGAGACCCAGTACTTC,CAWTPLAGAETQYF
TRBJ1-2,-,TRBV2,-,TGTGCCAGCAGCTCAGTGCGAACGGGCTATGGCTACACCTTC,CASSSVRTGYGYTF
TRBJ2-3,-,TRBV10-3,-,TGTGCCATCAGAGGGGGGGCGGTTTCCCCAGATACGCAGTATTTT,CAIRGGAVSPDTQYF
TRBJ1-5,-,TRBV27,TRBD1,TGTGCCAGCAGAAAGGGGGCTTCTGGTAGCAATCAGCCCCAGCATTTT,CASRKGASGSNQPQHF
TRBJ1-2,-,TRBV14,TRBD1,TGTGCCAGCAGCCAATCGGACAGGTCCTATGGCTACACCTTC,CASSQSDRSYGYTF
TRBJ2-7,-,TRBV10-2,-,TGCGCCAGCAGTGAAGCCTACGAGCAGTACTTC,CASSEAYEQYF
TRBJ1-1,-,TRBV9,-,TGTGCCAGCAGCGTAGCGCCGAACACTGAAGCTTTCTTT,CASSVAPNTEAFF
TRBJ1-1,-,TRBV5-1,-,TGCGCCAGCAGCTTGTCAGGGATGAACACTGAAGCTTTCTTT,CASSLSGMNTEAFF
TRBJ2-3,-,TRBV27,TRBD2,TGTGCCAGCAGTAAACTAGCGGGGAGCACAGATACGCAGTATTTT,CASSKLAGSTDTQYF
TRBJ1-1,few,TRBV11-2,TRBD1,TGTGCCAGCAGCCCGACAGGGGGCGGCGACACTGAAGCTTTCTTT,CASSPTGGGDTEAFF
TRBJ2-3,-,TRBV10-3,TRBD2,TGTGCCACCCGACGGCTAGCGGGAGGGGCTAGCACAGATACGCAGTATTTT,CATRRLAGGASTDTQYF
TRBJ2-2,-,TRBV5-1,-,TGCGCCAGCAGTCCAGCAGGGGCAAGTTTGACCGGGGAGCTGTTTTTT,CASSPAGASLTGELFF
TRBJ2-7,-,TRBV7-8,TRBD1,TGTGCCAGCAGCTTTTATGGACAGGGGACGGGCGAGCAGTACTTC,CASSFYGQGTGEQYF
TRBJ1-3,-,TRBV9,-,TGTGCCAGCAGCCTTAATGGGGGGGCTGGAAACACCATATATTTT,CASSLNGGAGNTIYF